This TCR beta chain is drawn from a study of human T cells and chemical hapten exposure. The sample's time point: pre-sensitization, week 0. The treatment: therapeutic diphenylcyclopropenone sensitization with weekly scalp DPC. This clonotype occurred a few times. Individual cDNA molecules in this library carried unique molecular identifiers. In TCRdb, the RACE reads were re-called with MiXCR into one record per CDR3 protein. The data contain some 360,000 distinct CDR3 sequences, 5.1% of them seen just once; the ten biggest clones take up 2% to 3%. Trimming took off 8 bases at V and 0 bases at J, with 13 bases between the two ends. CDR1 and CDR2 (germline): MNHEY, SMNVEV (reference sequence). The CDR3 contains 14 residues.

The TCR comes from a woman aged 45-65 years with alopecia areata. Some clones in this sample may be carry-over from other donors' samples. Sequences were derived from whole blood, sampled in connection with sensitization to the hapten diphenylcyclopropenone (DPC). V is TRBV27 and J is TRBJ1-1, with a possible D match to TRBD1 (5 bases). As DNA, the CDR3 is TGTGCCAGCGCGAGGGGCAGGGTGAACACTGAAGCTTTCTTT. Protein: CASARGRVNTEAFF.